In its sample, the clone carrying this TCR beta chain was seen many times. Its antigen is undetermined. This entry comes from a study of Graves' ophthalmopathy and Graves' hyperthyroidism. Study as a whole: Sampling took place at initial diagnosis, with peripheral blood obtained before any treatment. Broader study findings: Blood repertoires reportedly contained most expanded thyroid clonotypes above 0.001 frequency.

Pregnancy or lactation, uncontrolled infections and other autoimmune diseases were grounds for excluding patients. The evidence that diagnosis relied on was clinical symptoms, serum thyroxine, TRAb, thyroid ultrasound and orbital computed tomography. The TCR beta CDR3 regions underwent amplification from RNA transcripts. HTBI primers were used in a first-round RT-PCR, which preceded a second-round multiplex PCR. TCRdb itself ran the multiplex PCR reads through MiXCR, one entry per CDR3 protein. The sample shows a few hundred thousand distinct CDR3 sequences, over 15% of them seen only once. The V end lost 6 bases, the J end lost 4 bases, and 10 bases lay between the germline ends. The V gene's germline CDR1 is LNHDA and CDR2 SQIVND (reference sequence). The CDR3 covers 13 residues.

V usage is TRBV19 and J usage is TRBJ1-5; D call uncertain. Sequencing was done on a sample of peripheral blood. This clonotype originated in a young woman with stable Graves' hyperthyroidism. The CDR3 coding sequence is TGTGCCAGTAGGCGGCAGGTGAATCAGCCCCAGCATTTT. Translation: CASRRQVNQPQHF.